This T cell receptor beta chain emerged from a study of shared clonotypes between healthy human individuals. General observations from the study: Rarefaction exposed incomplete sorted-subset sequencing despite large depth. Against clonotypes common to all four donors, non-shared ones had lower generation probabilities.

Concerning this clone itself: Antigen specificity is unknown. This sample also contains other DNA sequences that code for the same CDR3.

At the deep level, the assay was run. Original processing methods: Filtering of immunoSEQ junctional sequences could not match full-length read filtering. Clones were read by immunoSEQ multiplex PCR, and TCRdb kept only the in-frame ones, dropping some. V and J calls and clone size come straight from that table; D and trimming were deduced from the DNA. The data show about 2 million clones, about 95% seen once. Per the germline V gene, CDR1 is MNHEY and CDR2 is SVGAGI. This CDR3 has 14 residues. Deletions cut 6 bases from V and 0 bases from J, with 11 bases between. CD8 cells classed as naive were CD45RO-negative and positively selected for CCR7, excluding terminally differentiated effector memory CD45RA+ cells.

The rearrangement links TRBV6-5 to TRBJ1-1; TRBD1 is a possible D gene (5 bases). This sequence originates from a man between 18 and 29 years old in good health. Sequencing was done on a sample of naive CD8+ T cells sorted from blood. The CDR3 coding sequence is TGTGCCAGCAGGCCGGGACTGATGAACACTGAAGCTTTCTTT. Residues: CASRPGLMNTEAFF.